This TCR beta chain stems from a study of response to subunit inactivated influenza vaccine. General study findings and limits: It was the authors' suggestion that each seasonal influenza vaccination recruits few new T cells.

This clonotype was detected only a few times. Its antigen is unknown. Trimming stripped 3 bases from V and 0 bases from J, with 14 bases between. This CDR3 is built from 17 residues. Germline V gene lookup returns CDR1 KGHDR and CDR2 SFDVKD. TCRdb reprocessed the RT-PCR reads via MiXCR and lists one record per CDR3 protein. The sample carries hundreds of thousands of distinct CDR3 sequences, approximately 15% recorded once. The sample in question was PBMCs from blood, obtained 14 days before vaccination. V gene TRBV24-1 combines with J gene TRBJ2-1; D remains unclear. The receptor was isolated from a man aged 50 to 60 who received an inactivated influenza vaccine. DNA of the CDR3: TGTGCCACCAGTGATCTCACCTGGGATGGCTCCTACAATGAGCAGTTCTTC. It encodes CATSDLTWDGSYNEQFF.